The 29 T cell receptor beta chains given below trace back to one sample, sequenced in a study of molecular identifiers for immune sequencing clone quantification (dated by TCRdb to 2017 to 2018). Libraries were made using PCR. Sequencing instrument: NextSeq 500. TCRdb reprocessed the public reads (quality trimming at Q25 with fastp, clone calling with MiXCR) and kept in-frame beta chains. Identical CDR3 proteins give one entry, which carries the most common genes and DNA. Across this sample there are some 100,000 distinct CDR3 sequences, with 36% seen only once. The ten biggest clones cover under 5.5% of the sample. The sequenced sample consisted of naive CD8+ T cells from blood, with Jurkat cell RNA spiked in. The cell subset or site label, read with the paper, signifies: FACS-sorted CD8+CD4-CCR7+CD45RA+ naive T cells. These receptors came from a human donor in good health. Some libraries in this study had Jurkat cell RNA spiked in.

Concerning this clonotype itself: This may come from a read error, since a much larger clone is one base off. The V call is TRBV12-3 or TRBV12-4, the J call TRBJ2-7; D unresolved. This CDR3 is built from 13 residues. V lost 5 bases, J lost 4 bases, and 12 bases lay in between. The chain's CDR3 is CASSPTGAYEQYF. In nucleotides, the CDR3 is TGTGCCAGCAGTCCCACGGGCGCATACGAGCAGTACTTC.

This clonotype has at least ten counts. The rearrangement uses TRBV28 and TRBJ2-3, with 10 nucleotides matching TRBD2. The junction had 21 bases not matched to a gene; V was cut back by 3 bases and J by 3 bases. Germline CDR1 and CDR2: MDHEN and SYDVKM. The CDR3 is 21 amino acids. As DNA, the CDR3 is TGTGCCAGCAGTTTCCCCCGCGAATTGGCTAGCGGGAGCATATCGACAGATACGCAGTATTTT. Translated: CASSFPRELASGSISTDTQYF.

This chain connects TRBV14 to TRBJ2-1, with a possible D match to TRBD1 (6 bases). V was cut by 4 bases and J by 8 bases, with 15 bases left in between. The V gene's germline CDR1 is SGHDN and CDR2 FVKESK. The CDR3 consists of 14 residues. The CDR3 loop reads CASSPPAEGDEQFF. The CDR3 nucleotides are TGTGCCAGCAGCCCCCCAGCAGAGGGGGATGAGCAGTTCTTC.

This clonotype was detected only a few times. The CDR3 loop is CASSQGRSYNTEAFF. In nucleotides, the CDR3 is TGCGCCAGCAGCCAAGGACGCAGTTATAACACTGAAGCTTTCTTT. The rearrangement joins TRBV4-1 to TRBJ1-1; D ambiguous. Trimming pared 1 base from V and 2 bases from J, leaving 11 bases between. The CDR3 sequence is 15 residues long. The V gene's germline CDR1 is MGHRA and CDR2 YSYEKL.

The gene calls are TRBV7-9 and TRBJ2-7; D may be TRBD1 (6 bases). The last part of the DNA fits TRBJ2-1 better; the J call may be wrong. This CDR3 comprises 15 residues. Germline CDR1 is SEHNR and CDR2 is FQNEAQ (reference sequence). As DNA, the CDR3 is TGTGCCAGCAGCTTAGTCGCAGGGGCAGCGAGGGAGCAGTTCTTC. Translated, it gives CASSLVAGAAREQFF.

The chain employs TRBV7-2 and TRBJ2-7; no clear D gene. Germline loops: CDR1 SGHTA, CDR2 FQGNSA. CDR3 length: 17 amino acids. V lost 0 bases to trimming and J lost 6 bases, with 21 bases between them. The CDR3 DNA is TGTGCCAGCAGCTTAGCCCCGAGAGTTCCTAGTTCTACCGAGCAGTACTTC. This encodes CASSLAPRVPSSTEQYF.

The V gene is TRBV5-4, the J gene TRBJ2-1; unclear D gene. CDR1 and CDR2 (germline): SGHNT, YYREEE (reference sequence). Trimming shortened V by 2 bases and J by 8 bases, and 5 bases separated the two germline ends. The CDR3 covers 11 residues. The chain's CDR3 is CASSFLDEQFF. DNA for the CDR3: TGTGCCAGCAGCTTTTTAGATGAGCAGTTCTTC.

This clonotype was observed at least ten times. The rearrangement joins TRBV6-2 or TRBV6-3 to TRBJ1-5; D call uncertain. This CDR3 spans 13 amino acids. CDR1 is MNHEY and CDR2 is SVGEGT in the germline V gene. V lost 6 bases and J 1 base, leaving 7 bases between the germline ends. The CDR3 nucleotides are TGTGCCAGCAGGGACGGCAGCAATCAGCCCCAGCATTTT. It yields the protein CASRDGSNQPQHF.

In this sample, this clonotype turned up a few times. The chain links TRBV7-8 to TRBJ2-7; no clear D gene. The CDR3 covers 14 residues. The germline gives CDR1 SGHVS, CDR2 FQNEAQ. The V end lost 1 base, the J end lost 0 bases, and 7 bases lay between the germline ends. CDR3 amino acids: CASSLGTTSYEQYF. The CDR3 DNA sequence: TGTGCCAGCAGCTTAGGTACTACCTCCTACGAGCAGTACTTC. Drawing the rest from reference TRBV7-8 and TRBJ2-7, the complete variable domain is GAGVSQSPRYKVAKRGQDVALRCDPISGHVSLFWYQQALGQGPEFLTYFQNEAQLDKSGLPSDRFFAERPEGSVSTLKIQRTQQEDSAVYLCASSLGTTSYEQYFGPGTRLTVT.

V usage is TRBV5-6 and J usage is TRBJ1-1; 12 bases align to TRBD1. Losses at the gene ends were 6 bases for V and 1 base for J; bases not matched to a gene: 13. Germline CDR1 and CDR2: SGHDT and YYEEEE. The CDR3 runs 18 residues. DNA of the CDR3: TGTGCCAGCACCTCGTTAGGGACAGGGGGCGCCGGGAACACTGAAGCTTTCTTT. Its protein product is CASTSLGTGGAGNTEAFF.

This clonotype was recorded a few times. J is TRBJ2-1 and V is TRBV4-2; D gene uncertain. V lost 4 bases and J 0 bases, leaving 13 bases between the germline ends. From germline, CDR1 is LGHNA and CDR2 YNFKEQ. The CDR3 contains 16 residues. CDR3 amino acids: CASSPPGLSSYNEQFF. The CDR3 DNA is TGTGCCAGCAGCCCCCCAGGTCTCAGCTCCTACAATGAGCAGTTCTTC.

This clonotype showed up many times. The rearrangement joins TRBV14 to TRBJ2-2; 13 bases align to TRBD2. V gave up 0 bases and J gave up 10 bases; unmatched junction bases: 14. Germline CDR1 and CDR2: SGHDN and FVKESK. This CDR3 contains 19 residues. CDR3 sequence: CASSQEYGLAGVLTSELFF. The CDR3 bases are TGTGCCAGCAGCCAAGAATACGGACTAGCGGGAGTGCTCACTTCGGAGCTGTTTTTT. The entire variable domain, with the rest obtained from reference TRBV14 and TRBJ2-2, is as follows: EAGVTQFPSHSVIEKGQTVTLRCDPISGHDNLYWYRRVMGKEIKFLLHFVKESKQDESGMPNNRFLAERTGGTYSTLKVQPAELEDSGVYFCASSQEYGLAGVLTSELFFGEGSRLTVL.

In this sample, this clonotype turned up many times. This chain links TRBV7-6 with TRBJ2-3, with 11 bases aligning to TRBD2. CDR1 is SGHVS, CDR2 FNYEAQ, per germline. Trimming cost V 5 bases and J 6 bases; bases outside gene matches: 10. The CDR3 sequence is 16 residues long. CDR3 nucleotide sequence: TGTGCCAGCAGCCGAAAAATAGCGGGAGGGCGGGATACGCAGTATTTT. Translated, it gives CASSRKIAGGRDTQYF.

This clonotype was counted at least ten times. The chain combines TRBV5-5 with TRBJ1-4; D is uncertain. In germline, CDR1 is SGHKS, CDR2 YYEKEE (reference sequence). This CDR3 contains 13 residues. V was trimmed by 1 base and J by 5 bases, leaving 6 bases between them. CDR3 in DNA: TGTGCCAGCAGCTTGTGGCGAAATGAAAAACTGTTTTTT. Its protein is CASSLWRNEKLFF.

This clonotype was counted at least ten times. The chain employs TRBV7-9 and TRBJ1-4; D may be TRBD1 (6 bases). CDR1 SEHNR and CDR2 FQNEAQ come from the germline V gene (reference sequence). V dropped 5 bases and J dropped 8 bases, with 18 bases sitting between them. CDR3 length equals 15 residues. CDR3 amino acids: CASSPPGGGYEKLFF. The CDR3 DNA follows: TGTGCCAGCAGCCCCCCCGGGGGCGGCTACGAAAAACTGTTTTTT.

This clonotype was found a few times. V usage is TRBV4-3 and J usage is TRBJ2-3; 9 nucleotides line up with TRBD2. Germline trimming cut 1 base from V and 0 bases from J; bases unmatched to any gene: 2. Germline-derived CDR1 and CDR2 are LGHNA and YSLEER. CDR3 length equals 16 residues. The CDR3 bases are TGCGCCAGCAGCCAAGGGACTAGCGTTAGCACAGATACGCAGTATTTT. Its translation: CASSQGTSVSTDTQYF.

This clonotype rates as medium-sized. The rearrangement links TRBV20-1 to TRBJ1-2; perhaps TRBD1 as D (5 bases). Germline V gene lookup returns CDR1 DFQATT and CDR2 SNEGSKA (reference sequence). Deletions cut 5 bases from V and 7 bases from J, with 17 bases between. This CDR3 has 13 amino acids. CDR3 protein: CSADGGKIGGYTF. CDR3 bases: TGCAGTGCTGACGGGGGGAAGATCGGTGGCTACACCTTC.

This clonotype came up many times. J is TRBJ2-1 and V is TRBV28; D ambiguous. The CDR3 extends over 10 amino acids. Germline loops: CDR1 MDHEN, CDR2 SYDVKM. Trimming removed 3 bases at V and 9 bases at J, with 3 bases between. The CDR3 bases are TGTGCCAGCAGTTTGGGTGAGCAGTTCTTC. This encodes CASSLGEQFF.

Remarks on this clonotype: This sequence may be a read error, since a much larger clone differs from it by one base. As the CDR3 is not closed by the conserved phenylalanine or tryptophan, this likely results from a read error. The chain recombines TRBV2 with TRBJ1-5; D is unresolved. The V gene's germline CDR1 is SNHLY and CDR2 FYNNEI. V lost 7 bases and J 2 bases, leaving 15 bases between the germline ends. The CDR3 runs 15 residues. The CDR3 DNA sequence: TGTGCCAGCATCGAAGAGGGAGGAGGCAATCAGCCCCAGCATATT. Translation: CASIEEGGGNQPQHI.

For this clonotype: A much more abundant neighbour one base away suggests this may be a read error. The rearrangement uses TRBV6-2 or TRBV6-3 and TRBJ2-1, with 8 bases that match TRBD1. The CDR3 covers 14 residues. Germline lookup yields CDR1 MNHEY and CDR2 SVGEGT. V gave up 6 bases and J gave up 5 bases; unmatched junction bases: 6. CDR3 DNA: TGTGCCAGCAGCTTGGGACAGGCGAACAATGAGCAGTTCTTC. Translated, it gives CASSLGQANNEQFF.

This clonotype was seen a handful of times. J is TRBJ1-4 and V is TRBV5-6; D unclear. V was pared by 3 bases and J by 10 bases, with 10 bases between. The germline V gene has CDR1 SGHDT and CDR2 YYEEEE. The CDR3 extends over 12 amino acids. CDR3 loop: CASSSGLGKLFF. Written as DNA, the CDR3 is TGTGCCAGCAGCTCCGGCTTAGGAAAACTGTTTTTT.

As to this clonotype: A read error may explain this, as a much larger clone is one base away. The V gene is TRBV12-3 or TRBV12-4, the J gene TRBJ1-1; D uncertain. This CDR3 is built from 14 residues. As DNA, the CDR3 is TGTGCCAGCAGTTTTAGGGAGGGAAGGGCTGAAGCTTACTTT. Its protein is CASSFREGRAEAYF.

V is TRBV6-1 and J is TRBJ1-1; possibly TRBD1 for D (5 bases). The germline CDR1 and CDR2 sequences are MNHNS and SASEGT. The CDR3 has 15 residues. Trimming pared 0 bases from V and 3 bases from J, leaving 11 bases between. The chain's CDR3 is CASSEAGRADTEAFF. Written as DNA, the CDR3 is TGTGCCAGCAGTGAAGCCGGCAGGGCGGACACTGAAGCTTTCTTT.

The table lists this clonotype with many counts. The J gene is TRBJ1-4, the V gene TRBV12-3 or TRBV12-4; the D is unclear. This CDR3 region has 14 residues. Deletions cut 6 bases from V and 2 bases from J, with 10 bases between. The DNA for the CDR3 is TGTGCCAGCAGCCCCGTGTTGACTAATGAAAAACTGTTTTTT. Its protein product is CASSPVLTNEKLFF.

This clonotype turned up a few times. The chain uses TRBV9 and TRBJ2-7; the D gene is possibly TRBD1 (6 bases). Trimming took off 4 bases at V and 3 bases at J, with 14 bases between the two ends. Germline V gene lookup returns CDR1 SGDLS and CDR2 YYNGEE. This CDR3 is built from 14 residues. CDR3 in DNA: TGTGCCAGCAGCCCTCAAAGGACAGACTACGAGCAGTACTTC. It specifies CASSPQRTDYEQYF. Variable domain in full (rest from reference TRBV9 and TRBJ2-7): DSGVTQTPKHLITATGQRVTLRCSPRSGDLSVYWYQQSLDQGLQFLIQYYNGEERAKGNILERFSAQQFPDLHSELNLSSLELGDSALYFCASSPQRTDYEQYFGPGTRLTVT.

This clonotype was seen only once. A much more abundant neighbour one base away suggests this may be a read error. This chain links TRBV7-9 with TRBJ1-1; D unclear. Germline CDR1 is SEHNR and CDR2 is FQNEAQ (reference sequence). CDR3 length equals 14 residues. V lost 6 bases and J lost 0, with 11 bases in between. This chain's CDR3 is CASSSWPLNTEAFF. The CDR3 DNA reads as TGTGCCAGCAGTTCCTGGCCGTTGAACACTGAAGCTTTCTTT.

A word on this clonotype: A single base separates this from a much larger clone, so it may be a read error. This chain uses TRBV29-1 with TRBJ1-1, with 9 positions matching TRBD1. The V gene's germline CDR1 is SQVTM and CDR2 ANQGSEA. This CDR3 comprises 15 residues. The junction had 13 bases not matched to a gene; V was cut back by 7 bases and J by 4 bases. The CDR3 reads CSAVVQGAPSTEAFF. CDR3 sequence (DNA): TGCAGCGCTGTAGTACAGGGGGCGCCGAGCACTGAAGCTTTCTTT.

This chain uses TRBV5-4 with TRBJ2-7; D may be TRBD2 (5 bases). Germline assignment: CDR1 SGHNT and CDR2 YYREEE (reference sequence). The length of the CDR3 is 14 residues. V lost 4 bases, J lost 3 bases, and 14 bases lay in between. The CDR3 DNA reads as TGTGCCAGCAGCCAGTACCGGGATCACTACGAGCAGTACTTC. Protein: CASSQYRDHYEQYF.

This rearrangement joins TRBV5-1 to TRBJ2-7; D possibly corresponds to TRBD1 (6 bases). CDR1 is SGHRS, CDR2 YFSETQ, per germline. V was clipped by 0 bases and J by 4 bases, with 14 bases between them. There are 15 residues in the CDR3. CDR3 protein: CASSLEPGVWYEQYF. In nucleotides, the CDR3 is TGCGCCAGCAGCTTGGAGCCAGGGGTGTGGTACGAGCAGTACTTC.